This T cell receptor beta chain was identified in a study of spatial heterogeneity in lung cancer. Each CDR3 protein gets one entry after TCRdb re-called the 5' RACE reads with MiXCR. The table shows fewer than 20,000 distinct CDR3 sequences, with around 6.9% occurring only once. This sample's time point: sample taken at primary tumor resection. Notes on the study in general: Mutation tallies in tumors tracked expanded intratumoral alpha and beta TCR counts.

The CDR3 is made up of 18 amino acids. Unmatched junction bases numbered 9, after V lost 0 bases and J lost 6 bases. Germline CDR1 LGHNA, CDR2 YNFKEQ. This clonotype has a count of ten or more. Its matching antigen is unknown. The source is a male donor with early-stage non-small cell lung cancer. The rearrangement links TRBV4-2 to TRBJ2-2, with TRBD2 matching over 11 bases. Source: lung tumor tissue, taken at surgery. The CDR3, as DNA: TGTGCCAGCAGCCAAGATCGTAGCGGGGGGGCCCGTGCCGGGGAGCTGTTTTTT. Encoded protein: CASSQDRSGGARAGELFF.